This T cell receptor (beta chain) was obtained from a study of shared clonotypes between healthy human individuals. Study as a whole: CD8 memory received one plate per donor, CD8 naive two, CD4 memory three and CD4 naive three.

With regard to this clone: No antigen is known for it.

Regarding the study as a whole: Blood alone was sampled, and tissue repertoires likely differ.

The assay used deep level. The authors split each subset's genomic DNA evenly across several immunoSEQ plates. Profiling relied on immunoSEQ multiplex PCR, and the TCRdb table lists in-frame clones only, not all of them. The sample carries some 1.5 million clones, 95% to 97% recorded once. The germline V gene encodes CDR1 SGHRS and CDR2 YFSETQ. V lost 2 bases, J lost 0 bases, and 9 bases stayed unmatched. This CDR3 contains 17 residues. This sequence originates from a man in his thirties or forties in good health. The J gene is TRBJ2-3, the V gene TRBV5-1; 7 positions agree with TRBD1. Material: naive CD4+ T cells sorted from blood. Subset given: CD45RA+ positively selected. Here the CDR3 reads CASSFTTGAISTDTQYF. CDR3 bases: TGCGCCAGCAGCTTCACAACAGGGGCGATTAGCACAGATACGCAGTATTTT.